Listed below are T cell receptor beta chains from one sample, sequenced in a study of PD-1 blockade in classical Hodgkin lymphoma. The table came from immunoSEQ multiplex PCR; TCRdb's copy has only in-frame clones and leaves some out. The sample shows over 85,000 clones, 80% to 90% of them seen only once. Specimen: peripheral blood mononuclear cells (PBMCs), collected before the second cycle of nivolumab. Receptor source: a human donor with classical Hodgkin lymphoma. The CDR3 runs from the conserved cysteine through the conserved F or W. Fields, in order: V gene, J gene, clone size, D gene, CDR3 DNA, CDR3 protein. A D gene is named only where the DNA matches it firmly. Only some rows state a clone size, as once, few, many or a class for expanded clones.

>TRBV4-1|TRBJ2-4|NA|NA
TGCGCCAGCAGCCAAGATGGGCAGGGCCTAAACATTCAGTACTTC
CASSQDGQGLNIQYF
>TRBV30|TRBJ2-7|NA|NA
TGTGCCTGGAGTGTTGGTCCATCCGAGCAGTACTTC
CAWSVGPSEQYF
>TRBV7-9|TRBJ1-2|NA|NA
TGTGCCAGCAGCTTAGTGGCGTCAGCAACCACCTTC
CASSLVASATTF
>TRBV5-4|TRBJ1-4|NA|TRBD1
TGTGCCAGCAGCTCCGACAGGGGGCCTAATGAAAAACTGTTTTTT
CASSSDRGPNEKLFF
>TRBV18|TRBJ1-1|NA|NA
TGTGCCAGCTCACCAGCATCGGGCAAGCTGAACACTGAAGCTTTCTTT
CASSPASGKLNTEAFF
>TRBV7-7|TRBJ2-5|NA|NA
TGTGCCAGCAGCTTTGATTCGGGACCTCAAGAGACCCAGTACTTC
CASSFDSGPQETQYF
>TRBV5-4|TRBJ1-3|NA|NA
TGTGCCAGCAGCTTGGACGGGTCTGGAAACACCATATATTTT
CASSLDGSGNTIYF
>TRBV18|TRBJ1-3|NA|NA
TGTGCCAGCTCACCACCTGGCAGGGACTCTGGAAACACCATATATTTT
CASSPPGRDSGNTIYF
>TRBV7-9|TRBJ2-7|NA|NA
TGTGCCAGCAGCTTAATGGGCAGGGAGAGCCACGAGCAGTACTTC
CASSLMGRESHEQYF
>TRBV10-2|TRBJ1-1|NA|NA
TGCGCCAGCAACCCCCGAGTCGAGAAGAACACTGAAGCTTTCTTT
CASNPRVEKNTEAFF
>TRBV10-3|TRBJ1-3|few|NA
TGTGCCATAAGGGATCGCTCTGGAAACACCATATATTTT
CAIRDRSGNTIYF
>TRBV7-2|TRBJ2-3|NA|TRBD2
TGTGCCAGCAGCTTACCGCTGGGTGGCAGCGGGAGGGCCTCAGATACGCAGTATTTT
CASSLPLGGSGRASDTQYF
>TRBV6-6|TRBJ1-2|few|NA
TGTGCCAGCAGTTACGAGGCTCGGGGCTACACCTTC
CASSYEARGYTF
>TRBV10-3|TRBJ2-7|NA|NA
TGTGCCATCAGTGAACCTACAGAGAAATCCTACGAGCAGTACTTC
CAISEPTEKSYEQYF
>TRBV6-1|TRBJ2-7|NA|NA
TGTGCCAGCAGTGAACCTAGCCCTCTTTACGAGCAGTACTTC
CASSEPSPLYEQYF
>TRBV6-6|TRBJ1-5|NA|NA
TGTGCCAGCAGCCCGGACCGCATTAATCAGCCCCAGCATTTT
CASSPDRINQPQHF
>TRBV7-2|TRBJ2-2|NA|TRBD1
TGTGCCAGCAGCCAACAGGGGGGTACGAACACCGGGGAGCTGTTTTTT
CASSQQGGTNTGELFF
>TRBV5-1|TRBJ2-7|once|NA
TGCGCCAGCGGAGAACAGGGTCCCTCCGAGCAGTACTTC
CASGEQGPSEQYF
>TRBV6-5|TRBJ2-1|NA|NA
TGTGCCAGCAGTTACTCCGGGCCCGGGCTGAATGAGCAGTTCTTC
CASSYSGPGLNEQFF
>TRBV7-9|TRBJ2-1|NA|TRBD2
TGTGCCAGCAGCTACGAACTAGCGGGAGACAATGAGCAGTTCTTC
CASSYELAGDNEQFF
>TRBV20-1|TRBJ1-2|NA|NA
TGCAGTGCTAGGGCGCCGGCGAACTACACCTTC
CSARAPANYTF
>TRBV6-5|TRBJ1-5|many|NA
TGTGCCAGCAGTGGACAGTCCGATCAGCCCCAGCATTTT
CASSGQSDQPQHF
>TRBV6-6|TRBJ2-5|NA|TRBD1
TGTGCCACCTCCCAGACAGGGTCGGAGACCCAGTACTTC
CATSQTGSETQYF
>TRBV7-9|TRBJ1-3|NA|NA
TGTGCCAGCAGCTTAGGCACGGGACCCTCTGGAAACACCATATATTTT
CASSLGTGPSGNTIYF
>TRBV4-3|TRBJ1-4|NA|NA
TGCGCCAGCAGCCAGGCGGGAGTTACTAATGAAAAACTGTTTTTT
CASSQAGVTNEKLFF
>TRBV19|TRBJ1-5|NA|TRBD1
TGTGCCAGTACCCATTGGGACAGGCCTGATCAGCCCCAGCATTTT
CASTHWDRPDQPQHF
>TRBV7-9|TRBJ1-3|NA|NA
TGTGCCATCGAGGCGGCAGTGGGAATCACCATATATTTT
CAIEAAVGITIYF
>TRBV19|TRBJ2-7|few|TRBD2
TGTGCCAGTAGTATTGGACTAGGAACGGTCTACGAGCAGTACTTC
CASSIGLGTVYEQYF
>TRBV10-3|TRBJ2-7|NA|NA
TGTGCCATCAGTGAGTCCGGACAATTCCGGCAGTACTTC
CAISESGQFRQYF
>TRBV5-1|TRBJ1-2|NA|TRBD1
TGCGCCAGCAGCTTGGGGACAGGGAAAGGCTACACCTTC
CASSLGTGKGYTF
>TRBV7-2|TRBJ2-3|NA|NA
TGTGCCAGCAGCCTCCAAGGAACCCCTAGCACAGATACGCAGTATTTT
CASSLQGTPSTDTQYF
>TRBV14|TRBJ2-5|NA|TRBD2
TGTGCCAGCAGCCAGAGGCTAGCGGCCCAAGAGACCCAGTACTTC
CASSQRLAAQETQYF
>TRBV10-3|TRBJ1-1|NA|NA
TGTGCCATCAGTGAAAGGAGGGACGGGAACACTGAAGCTTTCTTT
CAISERRDGNTEAFF
>TRBV6-6|TRBJ2-5|once|NA
TGTGCCAGCAGTCCCGGCCGAGTTGTAGCAGAGACCCAGTACTTC
CASSPGRVVAETQYF
>TRBV5-1|TRBJ1-1|few|NA
TGCGCCAGCAGCACCGATAATACTGAAGCTTTCTTT
CASSTDNTEAFF
>TRBV10-3|TRBJ1-4|NA|NA
TGTGCCACCGGGGGGGGAAAGGCGGAAAAACTGTTTTTT
CATGGGKAEKLFF
>TRBV28|TRBJ2-7|NA|NA
TGTGCCAGCAGTTTAAAATTTGGCAGCTCATACGAGCAGTACTTC
CASSLKFGSSYEQYF
>TRBV4-1|TRBJ1-4|NA|TRBD1
TGCGCCAGCAGCCGAGGACAGGCTGCAACTAATGAAAAACTGTTTTTT
CASSRGQAATNEKLFF
>TRBV5-6|TRBJ2-5|NA|NA
TGTGCCAGCAGCCCTAGAGGGTACCAAGAGACCCAGTACTTC
CASSPRGYQETQYF
>TRBV29-1|TRBJ1-1|NA|TRBD1
TGCAGCGGCCGGGGACAGATGAACACTGAAGCTTTCTTT
CSGRGQMNTEAFF
>TRBV9|TRBJ1-1|NA|NA
TGTGCCAGCAGCGTAGGGGCGGCCATTATGAACACTGAAGCTTTCTTT
CASSVGAAIMNTEAFF
>TRBV15|TRBJ2-7|NA|TRBD1
TGTGCCACCAGCAGAGATTTAGGACAGGGGGGGCAGTACTTC
CATSRDLGQGGQYF
>TRBV5-1|TRBJ2-1|NA|TRBD1
TGCGCCAGCAGCTGGGGACAGGGGGCTTCACCTTCCTCCTACAATGAGCAGTTCTTC
CASSWGQGASPSSYNEQFF
>TRBV11-2|TRBJ2-1|NA|NA
TGTGCCAGCAGCTTAGGAACGGATCGCTACAATGAGCAGTTCTTC
CASSLGTDRYNEQFF
>TRBV5-1|TRBJ2-1|NA|TRBD2
TGCGCCAGCAGCTTAGCGGGAGGGAGCTCCTACAATGAGCAGTTCTTC
CASSLAGGSSYNEQFF
>TRBV10-3|TRBJ1-5|NA|NA
TGTGCCATCAGTGAGTCTGGACAGCCCCAGCATTTT
CAISESGQPQHF